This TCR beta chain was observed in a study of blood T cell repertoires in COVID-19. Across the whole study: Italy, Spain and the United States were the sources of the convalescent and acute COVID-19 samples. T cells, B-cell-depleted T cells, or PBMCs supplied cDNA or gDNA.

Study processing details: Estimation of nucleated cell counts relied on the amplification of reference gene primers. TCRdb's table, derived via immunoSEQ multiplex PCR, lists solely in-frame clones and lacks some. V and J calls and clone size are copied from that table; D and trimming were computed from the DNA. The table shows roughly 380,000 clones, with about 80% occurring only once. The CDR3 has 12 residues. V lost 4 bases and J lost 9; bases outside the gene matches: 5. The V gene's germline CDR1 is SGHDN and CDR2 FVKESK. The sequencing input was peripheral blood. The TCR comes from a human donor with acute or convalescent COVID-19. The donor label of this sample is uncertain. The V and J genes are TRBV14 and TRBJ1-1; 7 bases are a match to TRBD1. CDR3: CASSPTGQKAFF. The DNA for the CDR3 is TGTGCCAGCAGCCCTACGGGACAGAAAGCTTTCTTT.